The rows below give T cell receptor beta chains drawn from one sample of a study of T cell changes during pregnancy in multiple sclerosis. Generated by immunoSEQ multiplex PCR, the TCRdb table keeps only in-frame clones and is missing some. The sample lists 30,000 to 40,000 clones; about nine tenths were seen once. The specimen comprised CD8+ T cells from peripheral blood mononuclear cells, sampled in the second trimester of pregnancy. Receptor source: a female donor with multiple sclerosis, enrolled in a pregnancy study. CDR3s include the opening cysteine and the closing phenylalanine or tryptophan. D genes are given only for firm matches. Clone size, where shown, is once, few, many, or a class for clones that have expanded.

abundance	v_gene	j_gene	d_gene	len	CDR3nt	CDR3aa
NA	TRBV10-3	TRBJ1-1	TRBD1	15	TGTGCCATCAGTGAGACGGGACAGGGGTTCACTGAAGCTTTCTTT	CAISETGQGFTEAFF
NA	TRBV6-5	TRBJ2-2	NA	16	TGTGCCAGCAGTTACTCGAGAGGGTATGGCACCGGGGAGCTGTTTTTT	CASSYSRGYGTGELFF
NA	TRBV7-9	TRBJ1-2	NA	16	TGTGCCAGCAGCTTAGTCTATCGGACAGCAAACTATGGCTACACCTTC	CASSLVYRTANYGYTF
once	TRBV7-2	TRBJ2-7	TRBD2	15	TGTGCCAGCAGCTGGGCTAGCGGGGGGAAGTACGAGCAGTACTTC	CASSWASGGKYEQYF
NA	TRBV15	TRBJ1-2	TRBD1	16	TGTGCCACCAGTTTTCTCTCCGGGACAGGGTCTGGTGGCTACACCTTC	CATSFLSGTGSGGYTF
NA	TRBV5-4	TRBJ2-7	TRBD2	14	TGTGCCAGCAGCTTGCTAGCGGGGGTTAACGAGCAGTACTTC	CASSLLAGVNEQYF
NA	TRBV6-1	TRBJ1-1	TRBD1	15	TGTGCCAGCAGTGAAGACAGGGGCCTGAACACTGAAGCTTTCTTT	CASSEDRGLNTEAFF
NA	TRBV27	TRBJ1-5	NA	13	TGTGCCAGCAGTCCCATCGGGAATCAGCCCCAGCATTTT	CASSPIGNQPQHF
NA	TRBV10-1	TRBJ1-1	NA	13	TGCGCCAGCAGTGAGCCGGGATGGACTGAAGCTTTCTTT	CASSEPGWTEAFF
once	TRBV4-3	TRBJ1-2	NA	16	TGCGCCAGCAGCCAAGAAAGCCCGGGGTGGGCCTATGGCTACACCTTC	CASSQESPGWAYGYTF
NA	TRBV18	TRBJ2-7	NA	14	TGTGCCAGCTCACCAGACAGGACCACCTACGAGCAGTACTTC	CASSPDRTTYEQYF
NA	TRBV6-5	TRBJ1-4	TRBD1	14	TGTGCCGCAGCAAGGGGGCAGGGTAATGAAAAACTGTTTTTT	CAAARGQGNEKLFF
once	TRBV7-2	TRBJ1-1	NA	18	TGTGCCAGCAGCTGGTCAGAGAGACGGGGGGCCCCCAACACTGAAGCTTTCTTT	CASSWSERRGAPNTEAFF
NA	TRBV7-3	TRBJ1-2	NA	14	TGTGCCAGCAGCCCCTTCGTCGGGAACTATGGCTACACCTTC	CASSPFVGNYGYTF
once	TRBV19	TRBJ1-1	NA	14	TGTGCCAGTAGTACCACCCACTTGAACACTGAAGCTTTCTTT	CASSTTHLNTEAFF
NA	TRBV5-5	TRBJ1-5	TRBD1	15	TGTGCCAGCAGCCTAGGACAGGCACCTAATCAGCCCCAGCATTTT	CASSLGQAPNQPQHF
NA	TRBV19	TRBJ2-7	NA	14	TGTGCCAGTAGTTCGGACAGATACTCCTACGAGCAGTACTTC	CASSSDRYSYEQYF
NA	TRBV6-5	TRBJ2-5	TRBD1	15	TGTGCCAGCAGTTACGGGCCGGGACAGAAAGAGACCCAGTACTTC	CASSYGPGQKETQYF
NA	TRBV30	TRBJ2-3	NA	12	TGTGCCTGGTATGGCTGGCAGCGTACGCAGTATTTT	CAWYGWQRTQYF
NA	TRBV19	TRBJ2-7	TRBD2	15	TGTGCCAGTAGTGCGAGTAGCGGGGGGGCTTTCGAGCAGTACTTC	CASSASSGGAFEQYF
NA	TRBV30	TRBJ2-7	NA	12	TGTGCCTGCTCGGACAACTCCTACGAGCAGTACTTC	CACSDNSYEQYF
NA	TRBV4-3	TRBJ2-1	NA	13	TGCGCCAGCAGCCAAGTCCGCGTCGATGAGCAGTTCTTC	CASSQVRVDEQFF
NA	TRBV9	TRBJ1-1	TRBD1	16	TGTGCCAGCAACCCAACATCTGGGACAGTGAACACTGAAGCTTTCTTT	CASNPTSGTVNTEAFF
NA	TRBV10-3	TRBJ1-1	NA	14	TGTGCCATCAGTGAGGCCGAGGGTTGGACTGAAGCTTTCTTT	CAISEAEGWTEAFF
NA	TRBV4-1	TRBJ2-3	TRBD2	15	TGCGCCAGCAGCCAAGATGGCGGGGGGACAGATACGCAGTATTTT	CASSQDGGGTDTQYF
NA	TRBV7-2	TRBJ1-2	NA	15	TGTGCCAGCAGCTTTCTCGTCCAGTCTAACTATGGCTACACCTTC	CASSFLVQSNYGYTF
NA	TRBV7-9	TRBJ2-7	TRBD1	17	TGTGCCAGCAGCTCGGATTTAGAACAGGGGCCGAACTACGAGCAGTACTTC	CASSSDLEQGPNYEQYF
NA	TRBV19	TRBJ2-7	TRBD2	12	TGTGCCAGTAGTATGGGAGCGGGGGAGCAGTACTTC	CASSMGAGEQYF
NA	TRBV6-1	TRBJ2-6	NA	15	TGTGCCAGCAGTGAAGCTAACTCTGGGGCCAACGTCCTGACTTTC	CASSEANSGANVLTF
NA	TRBV9	TRBJ2-5	NA	11	TGTGCCAGCAGCGGCGAAGAGACCCAGTACTTC	CASSGEETQYF
NA	TRBV9	TRBJ1-1	NA	13	TGTGCCAGCAGCGCGGGGGTAGGCACTGAAGCTTTCTTT	CASSAGVGTEAFF
NA	TRBV19	TRBJ1-2	NA	11	TGTGCCAGTAGGCATATAGTTCGGGACACCTTC	CASRHIVRDTF
NA	TRBV7-6	TRBJ2-7	NA	14	TGTGCCAGCAGCTTAGGCCCGGGAAACTACGAGCAGTACTTC	CASSLGPGNYEQYF
NA	TRBV27	TRBJ1-2	NA	13	TGTGCCAGCATGGGGGCGGCGGACTATGGCTACACCTTC	CASMGAADYGYTF
NA	TRBV4-3	TRBJ1-2	NA	16	TGCGCCAGCAGCCAAGAAAGTTGGGCAGACGCCTATGGCTACACCTTC	CASSQESWADAYGYTF
NA	TRBV6-5	TRBJ2-7	NA	16	TGTGCCAGCAGTTACCCCCAGGACAGCCAACGCTACGAGCAGTACTTC	CASSYPQDSQRYEQYF
NA	TRBV29-1	TRBJ1-1	NA	12	TGCAGCGCCGAAGGAGGGAACACTGAAGCTTTCTTT	CSAEGGNTEAFF
NA	TRBV28	TRBJ1-5	TRBD1	16	TGTGCCAGCATCCAATTCAGGGGGCAGGTGTATCAGCCCCAGCATTTT	CASIQFRGQVYQPQHF
NA	TRBV4-1	TRBJ2-1	NA	17	TGCGCCAGCAGCCAAGACCCGCTAGGAGGGTCATACAATGAGCAGTTCTTC	CASSQDPLGGSYNEQFF
NA	TRBV27	TRBJ1-1	NA	13	TGTGCCAGCAGTTTGACAGAGAACACTGAAGCTTTCTTT	CASSLTENTEAFF
once	TRBV25-1	TRBJ1-1	TRBD1	14	TGTGCCAGCAGTCGAACAGGGGGGACCACTGAAGCTTTCTTT	CASSRTGGTTEAFF
NA	TRBV11-2	TRBJ2-5	NA	16	TGTGCCAGCAGGGTACAGGGTCTGCGAGGGCAAGAGACCCAGTACTTC	CASRVQGLRGQETQYF
NA	TRBV6-5	TRBJ1-4	TRBD1	15	TGTGCCAGCAGTTCCCCTGGACAGGGGGATGAAAAACTGTTTTTT	CASSSPGQGDEKLFF
NA	TRBV30	TRBJ1-3	NA	11	TGTGCCGAGAAACGGGGAAACACCATATATTTT	CAEKRGNTIYF
NA	TRBV6-1	TRBJ1-5	NA	15	TGTGCCAGCAGCGGGACTGCCAGGGGCAATCAGCCCCAGCATTTT	CASSGTARGNQPQHF
NA	TRBV5-4	TRBJ2-7	TRBD2	15	TGTGCCAGCAGCCCCCTGGCTAGCGGTATCCACGAGCAGTACTTC	CASSPLASGIHEQYF
NA	TRBV30	TRBJ1-2	NA	12	TGTGCCCTTAACAACGGGGGGCTTGGCTACACCTTC	CALNNGGLGYTF
NA	TRBV19	TRBJ2-1	TRBD1	16	TGTGCCAGTACATGGACAGGGGGCCGTGGTTTCAATGAGCAGTTCTTC	CASTWTGGRGFNEQFF
NA	TRBV6-1	TRBJ1-2	NA	11	TGTGCCAGCGCGGGGGGCTATGGCTACACCTTC	CASAGGYGYTF
NA	TRBV11-2	TRBJ1-1	NA	14	TGTGCCAGCAGCCGAAGGGGTCTGGTCACTGAAGCTTTCTTT	CASSRRGLVTEAFF